The 12 T cell receptor beta chains reported below all come from one sample, sequenced in a study of OX40 agonist ivuxolimab in advanced cancers. Only in-frame clones appear in the TCRdb table, and some are missing; sequencing was by immunoSEQ multiplex PCR. This table holds tens of thousands of clones, about 74% found once. This sample comprised CD4+ or CD8+ T cells sorted from blood, obtained in a trial of the OX40 agonist ivuxolimab. These receptors were obtained from an adult with an advanced solid tumor such as melanoma, head and neck, liver or kidney cancer.

V gene TRBV19 combines with J gene TRBJ2-3, with 9 bases aligning to TRBD2. This CDR3 has 16 amino acids. The J segment lost 3 bases and the V segment lost 6 bases, leaving 10 bases of the junction unmatched. The germline gives CDR1 LNHDA, CDR2 SQIVND (reference sequence). The CDR3 DNA sequence: TGTGCCAGTAGAGCCCTCAGGGCGGGAGGGACAGATACGCAGTATTTT. Its translation: CASRALRAGGTDTQYF.

The chain recombines TRBV7-3 with TRBJ2-2; D remains unclear. CDR1 SGHTA and CDR2 FQGTGA come from the germline V gene. The CDR3 loop spans 14 amino acids. V shed 2 bases and J shed 4 bases, with 8 bases lying between them. CDR3 nucleotides: TGTGCCAGCAGCTTAGACCCGGGCACCGGGGAGCTGTTTTTT. Its translation is CASSLDPGTGELFF.

This rearrangement joins TRBV9 to TRBJ2-7; no reliable D call. Looked up from germline, CDR1 is SGDLS and CDR2 is YYNGEE. Trimming stripped 0 bases from V and 5 bases from J, with 6 bases between. The CDR3 contains 12 residues. CDR3 DNA sequence: TGTGCCAGCAGCGTAGGTGTCAACGAGCAGTACTTC. Translating gives CASSVGVNEQYF. The variable domain in full, completed from reference TRBV9 and TRBJ2-7, reads DSGVTQTPKHLITATGQRVTLRCSPRSGDLSVYWYQQSLDQGLQFLIQYYNGEERAKGNILERFSAQQFPDLHSELNLSSLELGDSALYFCASSVGVNEQYFGPGTRLTVT.

This clone has only a few counts. V gene TRBV6-5 combines with J gene TRBJ2-7; the D gene is possibly TRBD1 (6 bases). The germline V gene has CDR1 MNHEY and CDR2 SVGAGI. The germline V and J ends were trimmed by 2 bases and 2 bases, with 7 bases remaining between them. This CDR3 is 13 amino acids long. The CDR3 DNA follows: TGTGCCAGCAGTTACGGACAGACCTACGAGCAGTACTTC. Translated: CASSYGQTYEQYF.

There are a few counts of this clone. This chain uses TRBV18 with TRBJ1-1; D is uncertain. Germline V gene sequence: CDR1 KGHSH, CDR2 LQKENI. V was clipped by 6 bases and J by 4 bases, with 9 bases between them. The length of the CDR3 is 12 residues. CDR3 protein: CASSLIGTEAFF. CDR3 bases: TGTGCCAGCTCCCTCATTGGCACTGAAGCTTTCTTT. The full variable domain, completed using reference TRBV18 and TRBJ1-1, is NAGVMQNPRHLVRRRGQEARLRCSPMKGHSHVYWYRQLPEEGLKFMVYLQKENIIDESGMPKERFSAEFPKEGPSILRIQQVVRGDSAAYFCASSLIGTEAFFGQGTRLTVV.

To note about this clone: Other DNA sequences in this sample translate to the same CDR3. The chain links TRBV28 to TRBJ2-1; 9 positions match TRBD2. The germline CDR1 and CDR2 sequences are MDHEN and SYDVKM. V lost 5 bases and J lost 7; bases outside the gene matches: 9. The CDR3 spans 15 residues. CDR3 sequence reads: CASSLVGGRVNEQFF. DNA for the CDR3: TGTGCCAGCAGTCTGGTAGGCGGGAGGGTAAATGAGCAGTTCTTC.

About this clone: At one end the junction does not follow the germline gene, possibly because of a read error. The chain has TRBV7-7 and TRBJ2-5; no clear D gene. CDR3 length: 16 residues. CDR1 and CDR2 (germline): SSHAT, FNYEAQ (reference sequence). This chain's CDR3 is CASSPRVGGSQETQYF. DNA of the CDR3: TGTGCTAGCAGCCCCCGAGTGGGTGGTAGCCAAGAGACCCAGTACTTC.

CDR3 nucleotides: TGTGCCAGCAGTTTATTGGTGGGCCCAGGCCCTGGAAACACCATATATTTT. Translation gives CASSLLVGPGPGNTIYF. This rearrangement joins TRBV28 to TRBJ1-3; D ambiguous. The CDR3 runs to 17 residues. V was shortened by 1 base and J by 2 bases, with 15 bases between the two germline ends. The V gene's germline CDR1 is MDHEN and CDR2 SYDVKM. Full variable domain (remainder filled in from reference TRBV28 and TRBJ1-3): DVKVTQSSRYLVKRTGEKVFLECVQDMDHENMFWYRQDPGLGLRLIYFSYDVKMKEKGDIPEGYSVSREKKERFSLILESASTNQTSMYLCASSLLVGPGPGNTIYFGEGSWLTVV.

The chain combines TRBV5-1 with TRBJ2-2, with D tentatively TRBD2 (5 bases). Between the trimmed V and J ends, which lost 2 bases and 4 bases, there was a span of 6 bases. CDR1 and CDR2 from the germline V gene are SGHRS and YFSETQ. The CDR3 covers 13 residues. CDR3 in amino acids: CASSFEGTGELFF. CDR3 bases: TGCGCCAGCAGCTTCGAGGGCACCGGGGAGCTGTTTTTT. The full variable domain, rest sourced from reference TRBV5-1 and TRBJ2-2, is KAGVTQTPRYLIKTRGQQVTLSCSPISGHRSVSWYQQTPGQGLQFLFEYFSETQRNKGNFPGRFSGRQFSNSRSEMNVSTLELGDSALYLCASSFEGTGELFFGEGSRLTVL.

This chain joins TRBV6-1 and TRBJ2-2; D is unclear. The CDR3 runs 14 residues. V shed 1 base and J shed 8 bases, with 11 bases lying between them. Germline CDR1 is MNHNS and CDR2 is SASEGT. The CDR3 DNA follows: TGTGCCAGCAGTGAAGTGCGAGGAAGGGGGGAGCTGTTTTTT. It translates to CASSEVRGRGELFF.

This chain uses TRBV5-5 with TRBJ2-7, with 8 bases that match TRBD2. The J segment lost 0 bases and the V segment lost 0 bases, leaving 11 bases of the junction unmatched. This CDR3 is built from 18 residues. Looked up from germline, CDR1 is SGHKS and CDR2 is YYEKEE (reference sequence). In DNA form, the CDR3 reads TGTGCCAGCAGCTTGGAGGTAATGCGGGAGGCCCTCTCCTACGAGCAGTACTTC. The encoded protein is CASSLEVMREALSYEQYF.

This chain joins TRBV6-5 and TRBJ1-1; 8 bases match TRBD1. This CDR3 is built from 15 residues. Germline V CDR1 and CDR2: MNHEY, SVGAGI. V trimming: 7 bases; J trimming: 1 base; junction bases outside the gene matches: 8. The CDR3 region is CASKIQGGTNTEAFF. CDR3 bases: TGTGCCAGCAAAATACAGGGGGGGACGAACACTGAAGCTTTCTTT.